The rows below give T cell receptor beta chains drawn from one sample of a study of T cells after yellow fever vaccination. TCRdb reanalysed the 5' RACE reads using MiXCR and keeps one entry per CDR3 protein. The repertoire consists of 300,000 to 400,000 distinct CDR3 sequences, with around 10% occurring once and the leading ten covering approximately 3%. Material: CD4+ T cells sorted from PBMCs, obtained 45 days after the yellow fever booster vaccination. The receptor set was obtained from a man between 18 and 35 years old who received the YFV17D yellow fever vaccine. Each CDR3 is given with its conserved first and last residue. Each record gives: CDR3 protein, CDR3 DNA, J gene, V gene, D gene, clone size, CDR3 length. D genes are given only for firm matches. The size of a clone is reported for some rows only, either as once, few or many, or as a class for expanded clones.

CDR3: CASSSTGTSNTEAFF; DNA: TGTGCCAGCAGCTCGACCGGGACATCGAACACTGAAGCTTTCTTT; J: TRBJ1-1; V: TRBV9; D: .; size: few; length: 15
CDR3: CATSRVGWGRGELFF; DNA: TGTGCCACCAGCAGAGTGGGTTGGGGTCGGGGGGAGCTGTTTTTT; J: TRBJ2-2; V: TRBV15; D: .; size: .; length: 15
CDR3: CASSSPSQALGGTDTQYF; DNA: TGTGCCAGCAGCTCGCCGAGCCAGGCCCTAGGCGGCACAGATACGCAGTATTTT; J: TRBJ2-3; V: TRBV5-4; D: .; size: .; length: 18
CDR3: CASSAYTQNSGNTIYF; DNA: TGTGCCAGCAGTGCTTACACTCAAAACTCTGGAAACACCATATATTTT; J: TRBJ1-3; V: TRBV12-3/TRBV12-4; D: .; size: .; length: 16
CDR3: CASSPTPGTTRRSTNTGELFF; DNA: TGTGCCAGCAGCCCTACCCCGGGCACCACCAGGAGAAGTACAAACACCGGGGAGCTGTTTTTT; J: TRBJ2-2; V: TRBV3-1; D: .; size: many; length: 21
CDR3: CASSHGTPSTDTQYF; DNA: TGCGCCAGCAGCCATGGGACACCTAGCACAGATACGCAGTATTTT; J: TRBJ2-3; V: TRBV4-3; D: .; size: .; length: 15
CDR3: CASSAGQGGSPLHF; DNA: TGTGCCAGCAGCGCAGGACAGGGCGGTTCACCCCTCCACTTT; J: TRBJ1-6; V: TRBV9; D: TRBD1; size: few; length: 14
CDR3: CASTRTGWQAFF; DNA: TGTGCCAGCACCCGGACAGGCTGGCAAGCTTTCTTT; J: TRBJ1-1; V: TRBV28; D: TRBD1; size: .; length: 12
CDR3: CASRRGDSSNQPQHF; DNA: TGTGCCAGCAGACGCGGGGACAGTAGCAATCAGCCCCAGCATTTT; J: TRBJ1-5; V: TRBV6-2/TRBV6-3; D: TRBD1; size: .; length: 15
CDR3: CASSLATVGATETQYF; DNA: TGCGCCAGCAGCTTGGCCACGGTCGGGGCGACGGAGACCCAGTACTTC; J: TRBJ2-5; V: TRBV5-1; D: .; size: few; length: 16
CDR3: CATLQESGTEAFF; DNA: TGTGCCACCTTACAGGAATCCGGCACTGAAGCTTTCTTT; J: TRBJ1-1; V: TRBV2; D: .; size: few; length: 13
CDR3: CASSPGLGGTDTQYF; DNA: TGTGCCAGCAGCCCGGGACTTGGTGGGACAGATACGCAGTATTTT; J: TRBJ2-3; V: TRBV4-2; D: .; size: few; length: 15
CDR3: CASIPASGNTIYF; DNA: TGTGCCAGTATTCCAGCGTCCGGAAACACCATATATTTT; J: TRBJ1-3; V: TRBV10-3; D: .; size: many; length: 13
CDR3: CASSPGGQGAHGYTF; DNA: TGTGCCAGCAGCCCGGGGGGACAGGGGGCGCATGGCTACACCTTC; J: TRBJ1-2; V: TRBV5-4; D: TRBD1; size: .; length: 15
CDR3: CASSGRISGGARSDTQYF; DNA: TGTGCCAGCAGCGGACGGATTAGCGGGGGGGCCCGTTCAGATACGCAGTATTTT; J: TRBJ2-3; V: TRBV6-1; D: TRBD2; size: few; length: 18
CDR3: CASSPRATDTETQYF; DNA: TGTGCCAGCAGCCCGAGGGCGACGGATACGGAGACCCAGTACTTC; J: TRBJ2-5; V: TRBV5-4; D: .; size: few; length: 15
CDR3: CAIRQTGGQETQYF; DNA: TGTGCCATCAGGCAGACCGGGGGACAAGAGACCCAGTACTTC; J: TRBJ2-5; V: TRBV10-3; D: .; size: once; length: 14
CDR3: CASSLYGRNTEAFF; DNA: TGTGCCAGCAGCTTATATGGCCGGAACACTGAAGCTTTCTTT; J: TRBJ1-1; V: TRBV7-2; D: .; size: few; length: 14
CDR3: CASSPDSLSSPLHF; DNA: TGTGCCAGCAGCCCGGACAGCCTTAGTTCACCCCTCCACTTT; J: TRBJ1-6; V: TRBV12-3/TRBV12-4; D: .; size: few; length: 14